Listed below are T cell receptor beta chains from one sample, sequenced in a study of blood T cell repertoires in COVID-19. Produced via immunoSEQ multiplex PCR; TCRdb's table is partial and in-frame only. The profile shows roughly 160,000 clones, 70% to 90% of them singletons. The source material was peripheral blood. The receptors stem from a middle-aged man who had recovered from COVID-19. The CDR3 runs from the conserved cysteine through the conserved F or W. D genes are given only for firm matches. Clone sizes are given selectively: once, few, many, or a class where the clone is expanded.

TRBV7-9	TRBJ2-5	NA	NA	TGTGCCAGCAGCCCAGGCGGGGGCGGAGAGACCCAGTACTTC	CASSPGGGGETQYF
TRBV3-1/TRBV3-2	TRBJ2-1	NA	TRBD2	TGTGCCAGCAGCTCCGGGACTAGCGAAATAATTTCCTACAATGAGCAGTTCTTC	CASSSGTSEIISYNEQFF
TRBV3-1/TRBV3-2	TRBJ2-7	NA	NA	TGTGCCAGCACCGACGCCCCACGGGGGAAATGGGGCGAGCAGTACTTC	CASTDAPRGKWGEQYF
TRBV3-1/TRBV3-2	TRBJ2-7	NA	TRBD1	TGTGCCAGCAGCCAAGGGGGGACAGGGCACGACGAGCAGTACTTC	CASSQGGTGHDEQYF
TRBV3-1/TRBV3-2	TRBJ2-7	NA	NA	TGTGCCAGCAGCCTCGGGACTTTTTACGAGCAGTACTTC	CASSLGTFYEQYF
TRBV3-1/TRBV3-2	TRBJ1-3	NA	NA	TGTGCCAGCAGCCAACCTTCCTTCCAGGTTCCTGGAAACACCATATATTTT	CASSQPSFQVPGNTIYF
TRBV2	TRBJ2-5	NA	TRBD1	TGTGCCAGCAGTGGCGGAGGACAGGGGGAAGAGACCCAGTACTTC	CASSGGGQGEETQYF
TRBV18	TRBJ2-3	NA	TRBD1	TGTGCCAGCTCACCACGGGGAAAGGGGGCTCACACAGATACGCAGTATTTT	CASSPRGKGAHTDTQYF
TRBV28	TRBJ2-7	NA	TRBD1	TGTGCCAGCAGCCGTAGAAGGGACAGGGGCGGCGAGCAGTACTTC	CASSRRRDRGGEQYF
TRBV7-6	TRBJ1-2	NA	TRBD1	TGTGCCAGCAGCTTAGGACAGGGCGGCTATGGCTACACCTTC	CASSLGQGGYGYTF
TRBV7-2	TRBJ1-2	NA	TRBD1	TGTGCCAGCAGCCCGGGCGGGACAGCGTATGGCTACACCTTC	CASSPGGTAYGYTF
TRBV19	TRBJ1-1	NA	NA	TGTGCCAGTACGTCAGGGACTGGAGGGGTGAACACTGAAGCTTTCTTT	CASTSGTGGVNTEAFF
TRBV29-1	TRBJ1-1	few	TRBD1	TGCAGCGCCGTACCCAGACAGGGGACTGAAGCTTTCTTT	CSAVPRQGTEAFF
TRBV18	TRBJ2-2	NA	NA	TGTGCCAGCTCACCACTCGAGACCGGGGAGCTGTTTTTT	CASSPLETGELFF
TRBV28	TRBJ2-7	few	NA	TGTGCCAGCAGTTTAACAGGACAGCCCTACGAGCAGTACTTC	CASSLTGQPYEQYF
TRBV27	TRBJ2-2	once	NA	TGTGCCAGCAGTTTAGGTGCGGGCCAAGGGGAGCTGTTTTTT	CASSLGAGQGELFF
TRBV9	TRBJ1-4	NA	TRBD1	TGTGCCGATAGGGGACAGGAGTCAACTAATGAAAAACTGTTTTTT	CADRGQESTNEKLFF
TRBV19	TRBJ1-2	NA	TRBD1	TGTGCCAGTAGTAAGATGACAGGGTCCGGCTATGGCTACACCTTC	CASSKMTGSGYGYTF
TRBV19	TRBJ2-7	NA	TRBD2	TGTGCCAGTAGTCCAGCGGGAGTCGGACACGAGCAGTACTTC	CASSPAGVGHEQYF
TRBV29-1	TRBJ2-7	NA	TRBD2	TGCAGCGCCCTGACTAGCGCCAGCTACGAGCAGTACTTC	CSALTSASYEQYF
TRBV19	TRBJ2-7	NA	TRBD1	TGTGCCAATCACCTAAGAGACAGGGGATACGAGCAGTACTTC	CANHLRDRGYEQYF
TRBV19	TRBJ2-2	few	NA	TGTGCCAGTAGTATCCGGTCGAACACCGGGGAGCTGTTTTTT	CASSIRSNTGELFF
TRBV24-1	TRBJ1-2	NA	NA	TGTGCCACCAGTGCCCGTAACTATGGCTACACCTTC	CATSARNYGYTF
TRBV24-1	TRBJ1-2	NA	NA	TGTGCCACCAGCGGGAATTATGGCTACACCTTC	CATSGNYGYTF